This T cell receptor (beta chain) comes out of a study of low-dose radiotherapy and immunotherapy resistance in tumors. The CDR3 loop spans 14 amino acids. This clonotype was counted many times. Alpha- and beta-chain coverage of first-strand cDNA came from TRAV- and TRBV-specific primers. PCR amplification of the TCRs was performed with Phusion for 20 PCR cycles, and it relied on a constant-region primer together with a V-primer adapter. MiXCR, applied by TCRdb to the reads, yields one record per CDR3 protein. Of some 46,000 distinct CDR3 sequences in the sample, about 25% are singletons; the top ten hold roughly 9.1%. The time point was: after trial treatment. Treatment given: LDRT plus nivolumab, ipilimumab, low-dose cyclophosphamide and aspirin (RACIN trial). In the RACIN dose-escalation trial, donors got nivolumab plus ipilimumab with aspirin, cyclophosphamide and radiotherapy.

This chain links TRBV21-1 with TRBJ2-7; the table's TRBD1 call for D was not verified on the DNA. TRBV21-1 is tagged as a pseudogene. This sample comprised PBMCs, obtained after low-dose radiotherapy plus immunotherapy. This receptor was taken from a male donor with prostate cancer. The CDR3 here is CASSTDRAAYEQYF. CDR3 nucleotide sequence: TGTGCCAGCAGCACGGACCGCGCCGCCTACGAGCAGTACTTC.